The sequence of this T cell receptor (beta chain) was determined in a study of blood T cell repertoires in COVID-19. Assay: immunoSEQ multiplex PCR; the TCRdb copy retains only in-frame clones and omits some. The sample contains about 180,000 clones, roughly 83% of which appear only once. Germline values: CDR1 LGHNA, CDR2 YSLEER. The CDR3 is made up of 16 amino acids. Trimming shortened V by 0 bases and J by 5 bases, and 16 bases separated the two germline ends. This clone occurred a few times. The chain recombines TRBV4-3 with TRBJ1-1; a weak D match, TRBD1 (5 bases). This TCR derives from a human donor in a cohort sampled during active COVID-19. The specimen was peripheral blood. The DNA for the CDR3 is TGCGCCAGCAGCCAAGATTTCAGTCTACGGGGGACTGAAGCTTTCTTT. Encoded protein: CASSQDFSLRGTEAFF.